The 8 T cell receptor beta chains given below trace back to one sample, sequenced in a study of molecular identifiers for immune sequencing clone quantification (dated by TCRdb to the late 2010s). Library preparation used PCR. Sequencing instrument: Illumina HiSeq 4000. TCRdb redid the processing of the public reads, applying fastp at Q25 and MiXCR, and retained in-frame beta chains. Identical CDR3 proteins give one entry, which carries the most common genes and DNA. The sample yields about half a million distinct CDR3 sequences; 20% to 25% were counted once. The ten largest clones represent 0.7% to 1% of the sample. Sequenced input: naive CD8+ T cells from blood, with Jurkat cell RNA spiked in. Reading the label with the study, this specimen's cell subset or site is: FACS-sorted CD8+CD4-CCR7+CD45RA+ naive T cells. These receptors were collected from a human donor in good health. Some libraries in this study had Jurkat cell RNA spiked in.

As to this clonotype: Possible read error: a much larger clone is one base away. Here the CDR3 reads CSATGLAGPYEQYF. In DNA form, the CDR3 reads TGCAGTGCCACCGGACTAGCAGGCCCCTACGAGCAGTACTTC. The J gene is TRBJ2-7, the V gene TRBV20-1, with TRBD2 identical over 8 bases. Germline V lookup: CDR1 DFQATT, CDR2 SNEGSKA (reference sequence). V shed 6 bases, J shed 2 bases, and the junction held 9 bases outside the gene matches. The CDR3 is 14 amino acids.

Details on this clonotype: In this CDR3 the conserved last residue, phenylalanine or tryptophan, is missing, so a read error is likely. The chain carries TRBV5-6 and TRBJ2-7, with D uncertain. The V end lost 0 bases, the J end lost 5 bases, and 12 bases lay between the germline ends. Germline V gene data show CDR1 as SGHDT and CDR2 as YYEEEE. The CDR3 extends over 14 amino acids. The CDR3 DNA is TGTGCCAGCAGCTTGGCGGCGACGTTGAACGAGCAGTACCTC. This sequence encodes CASSLAATLNEQYL.

This clonotype came up a few times. The chain recombines TRBV28 with TRBJ2-5, with 8 positions matching TRBD2. The germline V gene has CDR1 MDHEN and CDR2 SYDVKM. With V trimmed by 6 bases and J by 5 bases, 14 bases remained unmatched. The CDR3 has 16 amino acids. The CDR3 region is CASSAPRGGVSETQYF. In nucleotides, the CDR3 is TGTGCCAGCAGCGCACCCCGGGGGGGGGTTTCGGAGACCCAGTACTTC.

This clonotype was found many times. For the CDR3, the DNA is TGTGCCAGCAGTTTAGTTAGTCTAGCGGGAGTATTAGAAGAGCAGTACTTC. Translating gives CASSLVSLAGVLEEQYF. The gene calls are TRBV27 and TRBJ2-7, with 10 bases fitting TRBD2. There are 17 residues in the CDR3. After removal of 2 bases from V and 7 bases from J, the junction contained 14 bases not matched to a gene. Germline values: CDR1 MNHEY, CDR2 SMNVEV (reference sequence).

This clonotype was counted a few times. V usage is TRBV6-2 or TRBV6-3 and J usage is TRBJ2-7; the D gene is possibly TRBD2 (5 bases). Germline V gene data show CDR1 as MNHEY and CDR2 as SVGEGT. V lost 4 bases to trimming and J lost 4 bases, with 17 bases between them. The CDR3 contains 15 residues. Here the CDR3 DNA reads TGTGCCAGCAGTTTCTCAGTAGGAGGAAGGTACGAGCAGTACTTC. As protein: CASSFSVGGRYEQYF.

This chain uses TRBV6-5 with TRBJ2-5; either TRBD1 or TRBD2 may supply D (6 bases each). Per the germline V gene, CDR1 is MNHEY and CDR2 is SVGAGI. V dropped 2 bases and J dropped 10 bases, with 23 bases sitting between them. The CDR3 totals 16 residues. This CDR3 is CASSYGTVGGPGDQYF. The DNA for the CDR3 is TGTGCCAGCAGTTACGGGACGGTTGGGGGGCCAGGGGACCAGTACTTC.

V and J are TRBV6-2 or TRBV6-3 and TRBJ2-7; 8 bases are shared with TRBD2. V was pared by 8 bases and J by 2 bases, with 8 bases of the junction left unmatched. Germline-derived CDR1 and CDR2 are MNHEY and SVGEGT. This CDR3 has 14 residues. The CDR3 DNA sequence: TGTGCCAGCCGCCTACGGGGGGGGACCTACGAGCAGTACTTC. As protein: CASRLRGGTYEQYF.

Details on this clonotype: This CDR3 is missing its conserved last phenylalanine or tryptophan, likely due to a read error. The chain recombines TRBV7-8 with TRBJ1-3, with TRBD1 matching over 10 bases. Germline loops: CDR1 SGHVS, CDR2 FQNEAQ. The CDR3 length is 17 residues. Germline trimming cut 5 bases from V and 2 bases from J; bases unmatched to any gene: 9. CDR3 sequence: CASSDGTGVSAGNTIYL. The CDR3 nucleotides are TGTGCCAGCAGCGACGGGACAGGGGTTTCAGCTGGAAACACCATATATCTT.